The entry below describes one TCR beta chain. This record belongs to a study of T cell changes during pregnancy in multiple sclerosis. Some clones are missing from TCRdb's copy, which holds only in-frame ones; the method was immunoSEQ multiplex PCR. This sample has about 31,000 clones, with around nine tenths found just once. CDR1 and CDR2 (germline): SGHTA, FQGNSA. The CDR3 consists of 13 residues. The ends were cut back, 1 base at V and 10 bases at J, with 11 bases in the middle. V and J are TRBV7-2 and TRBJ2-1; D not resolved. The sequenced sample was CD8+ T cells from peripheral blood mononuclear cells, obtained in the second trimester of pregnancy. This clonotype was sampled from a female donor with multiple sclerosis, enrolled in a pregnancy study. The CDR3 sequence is CASSLETVGEQFF. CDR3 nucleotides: TGTGCCAGCAGCTTAGAAACCGTCGGGGAGCAGTTCTTC.